This is a list of T cell receptor beta chains from one sample in a study of shared clonotypes between healthy human individuals. Profiled with immunoSEQ multiplex PCR; TCRdb holds only in-frame clones, not every one. The table has about half a million clones, about 78% seen once; the top ten hold approximately 12%. The sequenced sample was PBMCs. All receptors derive from a woman aged 40 to 50 in good health. Some clones in this sample may be carry-over from other donors' samples. The CDR3 runs from the conserved cysteine through the conserved F or W. The D gene is left open where the match is weak. A clone size is listed for some rows: how often the clone was seen (once, few, many), or a class if it is expanded.

v_gene	abundance	len	d_gene	j_gene	CDR3aa	CDR3nt
TRBV11-2	NA	14	NA	TRBJ1-2	CASSLDRSYYGYTF	TGTGCCAGCAGCTTAGACAGGTCGTACTATGGCTACACCTTC
TRBV2	many	16	NA	TRBJ2-2	CASSEQGITNTGELFF	TGTGCCAGCAGTGAACAGGGAATTACGAACACCGGGGAGCTGTTTTTT
TRBV19	NA	17	NA	TRBJ2-6	CASSSPGRDSGANVLTF	TGTGCCAGTAGTTCACCGGGACGGGACTCTGGGGCCAACGTCCTGACTTTC
TRBV30	NA	12	NA	TRBJ1-5	CAWSWRNQPQHF	TGTGCCTGGAGTTGGAGGAATCAGCCCCAGCATTTT
TRBV5-5	NA	16	NA	TRBJ2-7	CASSARESFPPHEQYF	TGTGCCAGCAGTGCTCGGGAGTCGTTTCCTCCCCACGAGCAGTACTTC
TRBV2	NA	13	NA	TRBJ1-2	CASSEVGFYGYTF	TGTGCCAGCAGTGAAGTTGGGTTCTATGGCTACACCTTC
TRBV23-1	NA	17	TRBD1	TRBJ2-1	CASSQRQGPSSYNEQFF	TGCGCCAGCAGTCAACGACAGGGGCCGAGCTCCTACAATGAGCAGTTCTTC
TRBV28	NA	16	NA	TRBJ1-1	CASRLGGQGTFTEAFF	TGTGCCAGCAGGCTGGGGGGTCAGGGGACGTTCACTGAAGCTTTCTTT
TRBV30	NA	13	TRBD1	TRBJ2-5	CAWGIGQGQTQYF	TGTGCCTGGGGGATTGGACAGGGTCAGACCCAGTACTTC
TRBV7-2	once	14	NA	TRBJ2-5	CASSLGHGKETQYF	TGTGCCAGCAGCTTAGGACACGGAAAAGAGACCCAGTACTTC
TRBV7-3	NA	13	NA	TRBJ2-2	CASSLDGSGELFF	TGTGCCAGCAGCTTAGATGGGTCCGGGGAGCTGTTTTTT
TRBV9	NA	15	NA	TRBJ2-6	CASSEWGSGANVLTF	TGTGCCAGCAGCGAATGGGGGTCTGGGGCCAACGTCCTGACTTTC
TRBV18	NA	15	NA	TRBJ1-1	CASSPPSGERAEAFF	TGTGCCAGCTCACCACCGTCGGGGGAGAGGGCTGAAGCTTTCTTT
TRBV10-2	NA	16	TRBD2	TRBJ2-1	CASGEAGGSIYNEQFF	TGCGCCAGCGGGGAAGCGGGAGGGTCCATATACAATGAGCAGTTCTTC
TRBV10-3	NA	15	TRBD2	TRBJ2-7	CAISEASGTSYEQYF	TGTGCCATCAGTGAGGCTAGCGGGACTTCCTACGAGCAGTACTTC
TRBV28	once	13	NA	TRBJ2-5	CASSHRFQETQYF	TGTGCCAGCAGTCACAGGTTCCAAGAGACCCAGTACTTC
TRBV5-1	NA	17	TRBD2	TRBJ2-1	CASSTTRDGTSGTEQFF	TGCGCCAGCAGCACAACTAGAGATGGGACTAGCGGGACTGAGCAGTTCTTC
TRBV5-1	NA	15	NA	TRBJ1-1	CASTITGGLNTEAFF	TGCGCCAGCACCATAACAGGCGGTCTGAACACTGAAGCTTTCTTT
TRBV7-8	NA	17	TRBD1	TRBJ2-7	CASSLVLKPGQGNEQYF	TGTGCCAGCAGCTTGGTCCTTAAACCGGGACAGGGGAACGAGCAGTACTTC
TRBV7-2	NA	18	NA	TRBJ1-4	CASSLAKSAYATNEKLFF	TGTGCCAGCAGCTTAGCAAAGTCGGCTTATGCAACTAATGAAAAACTGTTTTTT
TRBV6-1	once	12	NA	TRBJ2-7	CASSEPTREQYF	TGTGCCAGCAGTGAACCTACCCGCGAGCAGTACTTC
TRBV28	few	14	NA	TRBJ2-6	CASSPGGGANVLTF	TGTGCCAGCAGTCCTGGGGGTGGGGCCAACGTCCTGACTTTC
TRBV15	NA	13	NA	TRBJ1-5	CATSRDPSQPQHF	TGTGCCACCAGCAGAGATCCAAGTCAGCCCCAGCATTTT
TRBV6-1	few	15	NA	TRBJ2-1	CALSRDPGTYNEQFF	TGTGCCCTTAGTAGAGACCCGGGCACCTACAATGAGCAGTTCTTC
TRBV5-8	NA	15	NA	TRBJ1-2	CASSLVPHGPLDYTF	TGTGCCAGCAGCTTGGTTCCGCACGGACCTCTCGACTACACCTTC
TRBV5-1	NA	13	NA	TRBJ1-1	CASSRTVDTEAFF	TGCGCCAGCAGCAGGACAGTGGACACTGAAGCTTTCTTT
TRBV27	NA	16	TRBD2	TRBJ2-2	CASSLSISGRAGELFF	TGTGCCAGCAGTTTATCTATAAGCGGGAGGGCCGGGGAGCTGTTTTTT
TRBV7-6	NA	13	NA	TRBJ2-7	CASSLRDTLEQYF	TGTGCCAGCAGCTTAAGGGACACCTTAGAGCAGTACTTC
TRBV18	NA	15	TRBD2	TRBJ2-7	CASSPRSGNQYEQYF	TGTGCCAGCTCACCTCGGAGCGGGAACCAATACGAGCAGTACTTC
TRBV2	NA	15	NA	TRBJ2-1	CASSEGPRNGNEQFF	TGTGCCAGCAGTGAGGGACCAAGGAATGGCAATGAGCAGTTCTTC
TRBV14	NA	15	NA	TRBJ2-7	CASSQVRGILNEQYF	TGTGCCAGCAGCCAAGTTCGCGGGATTCTGAACGAGCAGTACTTC
TRBV7-9	NA	18	NA	TRBJ2-6	CASSFGTGSSAGANVLTF	TGTGCCAGCAGCTTCGGCACAGGCTCTTCTGCTGGGGCCAACGTCCTGACTTTC
TRBV19	NA	12	TRBD1	TRBJ1-2	CASSIARTGHTF	TGTGCCAGTAGTATAGCACGGACAGGGCACACCTTC
TRBV28	once	14	NA	TRBJ1-5	CASSLVQNYQPQHF	TGTGCCAGCAGTTTAGTCCAGAACTATCAGCCCCAGCATTTT
TRBV7-3	NA	13	NA	TRBJ1-3	CASSFSAGNTIYF	TGTGCCAGCAGCTTTTCAGCTGGAAACACCATATATTTT
TRBV18	NA	14	NA	TRBJ2-7	CASSPPTGPYEQYF	TGTGCCAGCTCACCCCCGACGGGACCCTACGAGCAGTACTTC
TRBV15	NA	14	NA	TRBJ2-7	CATSRDRGAYEQYF	TGTGCCACCAGCAGAGATCGGGGCGCCTACGAGCAGTACTTC
TRBV4-2	NA	15	TRBD1	TRBJ2-4	CASSHRDRGGNIQYF	TGTGCCAGCAGCCACCGGGACAGGGGAGGAAACATTCAGTACTTC
TRBV28	NA	15	TRBD1	TRBJ2-2	CASSRRTGFTGELFF	TGTGCCAGCAGCCGTCGGACAGGGTTCACCGGGGAGCTGTTTTTT
TRBV19	many	18	TRBD2	TRBJ2-1	CASSPGLAGGGSYNEQFF	TGTGCCAGTAGTCCGGGACTAGCGGGAGGTGGTTCCTACAATGAGCAGTTCTTC
TRBV28	NA	13	NA	TRBJ2-3	CASSSGPGTGRIF	TGTGCCAGCAGTTCCGGACCGGGTACCGGGCGGATTTTT
TRBV5-1	NA	14	TRBD1	TRBJ1-1	CASSLDRGQTEAFF	TGCGCCAGCAGCCTCGACAGGGGTCAGACTGAAGCTTTCTTT
TRBV7-9	NA	15	TRBD2	TRBJ2-3	CASSLKRDRTDTQYF	TGTGCCAGCAGCTTGAAGCGGGACCGCACAGATACGCAGTATTTT
TRBV5-1	few	14	NA	TRBJ2-7	CASSFVGGRGEQYF	TGCGCCAGCAGCTTCGTGGGGGGAAGGGGCGAGCAGTACTTC
TRBV6-5	NA	15	NA	TRBJ2-5	CASSYSSGLQETQYF	TGTGCCAGCAGTTATTCCTCGGGACTCCAAGAGACCCAGTACTTC
TRBV7-3	NA	16	NA	TRBJ2-1	CASSLDYTSSYNEQFF	TGTGCCAGCAGCTTAGACTACACGAGCTCCTACAATGAGCAGTTCTTC
TRBV6-1	NA	14	TRBD1	TRBJ2-3	CATRPGQYTDTQYF	TGTGCCACCCGACCGGGACAGTACACAGATACGCAGTATTTT
TRBV5-1	NA	15	TRBD1	TRBJ1-4	CASSVRGLTNEKLFF	TGCGCCAGCAGCGTCAGGGGGCTAACTAATGAAAAACTGTTTTTT
TRBV15	NA	13	NA	TRBJ2-5	CATSRDFEETQYF	TGTGCCACCAGCAGGGACTTCGAGGAGACCCAGTACTTC
TRBV14	NA	19	TRBD2	TRBJ2-7	CASSHEPGLAGPRSYEQYF	TGTGCCAGCAGCCATGAACCGGGACTAGCGGGCCCCAGGTCCTACGAGCAGTACTTC
TRBV5-1	NA	14	TRBD1	TRBJ1-5	CASSFRQGHQPQHF	TGCGCCAGCAGCTTTAGACAGGGGCATCAGCCCCAGCATTTT
TRBV5-4	NA	17	TRBD2	TRBJ2-1	CASSLGTGTSGVNEQFF	TGTGCCAGCAGCTTGGGGACCGGGACTAGCGGCGTCAATGAGCAGTTCTTC
TRBV11-2	NA	12	NA	TRBJ1-1	CASSLDMVEAFF	TGTGCCAGCAGCTTAGATATGGTTGAAGCTTTCTTT
TRBV6-1	NA	15	NA	TRBJ2-3	CASSEGAGKLDTQYF	TGTGCCAGCAGTGAAGGGGCAGGAAAATTAGATACGCAGTATTTT
TRBV15	NA	17	TRBD2	TRBJ2-1	CATSSATGLAGGRGQFF	TGTGCCACCAGCAGTGCCACCGGCCTAGCGGGAGGAAGGGGGCAGTTCTTC
TRBV9	NA	17	TRBD2	TRBJ2-1	CASSSPLGGRNSDEQFF	TGTGCCAGCAGCTCGCCCCTTGGCGGGAGAAACTCGGATGAGCAGTTCTTC